The following is a T cell receptor beta chain sequence with its context. Its cognate antigen has yet to be identified. Base quality data are lacking; no much larger clone is found one base away. Whole blood was collected in K2EDTA tubes by collaborating institutions according to the institutions' own protocols. For TCRbeta analysis, collaborator samples were shipped as frozen whole blood, as isolated PBMCs, or as DNA extracted from either sample type. This sample stems from a study of blood T cell repertoires in COVID-19 (dated by TCRdb to about 2020). Study-wide context: The collaborator samples originated in the United States, Italy and Spain and spanned the acute and convalescent phases of COVID-19. The material from the prospective study consisted of cDNA or gDNA derived from T cells, B-cell-depleted T cells, or PBMCs. Deeply sampled blood TCRbeta repertoires from subjects exposed to, actively infected with, or recovered from COVID-19 were included in the dataset. The repertoires were released in a freely available public database intended as a resource for research on the immune response to SARS-CoV-2. The samples were drawn from the first 160 participants of the ongoing ImmuneRACE study and from 1,254 subjects provided by 6 global collaborators. Sample metadata almost always included a de-identified subject ID, COVID-19 status, age in years and sex. Where HLA class I and class II types were available, the types were taken from metadata supplied by the sample provider, not from assay-based typing. The research as a whole found: The quantity of clinical and demographic metadata differed by source and by participant and was supplied without curation.

TCRbeta CDR3 regions were amplified from genomic DNA using the immunoSEQ Assay, a bias-controlled multiplex PCR. In the paper's pipeline: The number of nucleated cells in each sample was estimated from the amplification of reference gene primers within the assay. To quantify the absolute abundance of each unique TCRbeta CDR3 rearrangement, sequence reads were collapsed and filtered. For each sample, productive Simpson clonality was calculated as the square root of Simpson's diversity index across productive rearrangements. The table comes from immuneACCESS by way of TCRdb, which keeps in-frame sequences with V and J called. Part of the clones is missing from these tables; in studies checked, under half for an unresolved V gene and the rest for unknown reasons. V and J calls and clone size follow that table, whereas D and trimming were derived from the DNA. A total of 390,000 or so clones appear in this sample, 85% to 90% of them only once. Approximately 6.2% of the sample is in the top ten clones.

Material for sequencing was peripheral blood. This TCR came from a man aged 18 to 35 with active or convalescent COVID-19.

The CDR3: CASSYSGVGTDTQYF. The DNA sequence is TGTGCCAGCAGTTACAGCGGGGTTGGCACAGATACGCAGTATTTT. The chain joins TRBV6-5 to TRBJ2-3; the junction holds 7 bases that match TRBD2. The CDR3 runs 15 residues from the cysteine to the phenylalanine. Kept here is only the CDR3 DNA, which spans 45 bases and is read in frame from base 1. At the junction V is shortened by 2 bases and J by 1 base; bases outside the gene matches: 3. CDR1 and CDR2 are drawn from the germline V gene: MNHEY, SVGAGI.